The T cell receptor (beta chain) described here comes from a study of blood T cells in healthy people across ages. Study summary: Template switching recovered approximately one barcoded beta molecule for every two T cells.

Study-wide findings and caveats: Per million T cells, TCR beta diversity dropped roughly linearly as age increased.

It was with a sample-barcoded 5' primer and a J-beta primer mix that a second PCR of about 6 to 11 cycles was run. TCRdb re-derived calls from the 5' RACE reads in MiXCR, one entry per CDR3 protein. Of around 1,000,000 distinct CDR3 sequences in the sample, 25% were seen once. Turning to this clonotype: The antigen remains undetermined.

The CDR3 length is 14 residues. V lost 5 bases and J lost 5, with 12 bases in between. These sequences were also reported in another study, on T cells of mothers and their children. That investigation notes: Related mother-child pairs shared marginally more repertoire than unrelated pairs, though not significantly.

This sequence joins TRBV12-3 or TRBV12-4 and TRBJ2-2; D not resolved. Sequencing was performed on blood. The clonotype comes from a girl aged 2-10 years in good health. CDR3 protein: CASSRVSGTGELFF. CDR3 nucleotide sequence: TGTGCCAGCAGTAGGGTATCTGGGACCGGGGAGCTGTTTTTT.